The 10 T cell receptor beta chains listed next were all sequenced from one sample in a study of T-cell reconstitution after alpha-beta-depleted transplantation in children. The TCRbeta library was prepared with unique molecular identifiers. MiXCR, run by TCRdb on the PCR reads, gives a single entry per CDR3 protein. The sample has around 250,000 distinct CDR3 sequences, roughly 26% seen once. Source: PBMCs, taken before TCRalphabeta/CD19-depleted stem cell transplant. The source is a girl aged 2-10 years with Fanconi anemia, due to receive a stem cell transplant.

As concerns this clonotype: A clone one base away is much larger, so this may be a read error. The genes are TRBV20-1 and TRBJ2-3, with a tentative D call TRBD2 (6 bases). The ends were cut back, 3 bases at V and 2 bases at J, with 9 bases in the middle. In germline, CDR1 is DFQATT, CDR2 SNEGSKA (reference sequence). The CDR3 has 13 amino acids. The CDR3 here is CSASGRPTDTQYF. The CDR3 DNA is TGCAGTGCTAGCGGGAGACCCACAGATACGCAGTATTTT.

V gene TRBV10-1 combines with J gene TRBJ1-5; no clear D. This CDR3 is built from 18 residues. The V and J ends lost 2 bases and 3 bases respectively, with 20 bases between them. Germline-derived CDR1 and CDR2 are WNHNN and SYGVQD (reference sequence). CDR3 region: CASSEGALPWASNQPQHF. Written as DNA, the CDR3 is TGCGCCAGCAGTGAGGGAGCTCTGCCGTGGGCGTCCAATCAGCCCCAGCATTTT.

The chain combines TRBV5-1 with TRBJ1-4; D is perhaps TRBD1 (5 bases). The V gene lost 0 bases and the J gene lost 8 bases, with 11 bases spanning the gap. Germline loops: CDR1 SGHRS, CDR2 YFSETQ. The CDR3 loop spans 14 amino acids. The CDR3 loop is CASSLGQGGEKLFF. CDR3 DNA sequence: TGCGCCAGCAGCTTGGGCCAGGGAGGGGAAAAACTGTTTTTT. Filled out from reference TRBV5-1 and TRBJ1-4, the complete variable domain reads KAGVTQTPRYLIKTRGQQVTLSCSPISGHRSVSWYQQTPGQGLQFLFEYFSETQRNKGNFPGRFSGRQFSNSRSEMNVSTLELGDSALYLCASSLGQGGEKLFFGSGTQLSVL.

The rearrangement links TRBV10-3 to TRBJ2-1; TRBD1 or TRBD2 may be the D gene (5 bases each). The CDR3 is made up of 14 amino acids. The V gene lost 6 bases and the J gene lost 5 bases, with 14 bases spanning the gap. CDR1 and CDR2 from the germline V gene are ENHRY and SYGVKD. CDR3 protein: CAIRSGVGDNEQFF. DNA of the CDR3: TGTGCCATCAGGTCCGGGGTGGGGGACAATGAGCAGTTCTTC.

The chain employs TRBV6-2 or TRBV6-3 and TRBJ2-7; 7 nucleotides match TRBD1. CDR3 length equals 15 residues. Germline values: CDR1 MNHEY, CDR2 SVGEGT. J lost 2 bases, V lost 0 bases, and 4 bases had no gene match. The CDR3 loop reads CASSYSGRGTYEQYF. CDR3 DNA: TGTGCCAGCAGTTACTCGGGCAGGGGGACCTACGAGCAGTACTTC.

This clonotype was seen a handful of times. The DNA of the CDR3 is TGCAGTGCTAGAGTCCCATTGAACACTGAAGCTTTCTTT. Residues: CSARVPLNTEAFF. This sequence joins TRBV20-1 and TRBJ1-1; D remains unclear. CDR3 length: 13 residues. The germline gives CDR1 DFQATT, CDR2 SNEGSKA (reference sequence). V gave up 1 base and J gave up 0 bases, with 6 bases separating them.

This CDR3 is CAWEVGTEAFF. The CDR3 region has the DNA TGTGCCTGGGAGGTGGGTACTGAAGCTTTCTTT. The V and J genes are TRBV30 and TRBJ1-1, with D unclear. Trimming shortened V by 5 bases and J by 5 bases, and 9 bases separated the two germline ends. Per germline, CDR1 GTSNPN and CDR2 SVGIG (reference sequence). The CDR3 extends over 11 amino acids.

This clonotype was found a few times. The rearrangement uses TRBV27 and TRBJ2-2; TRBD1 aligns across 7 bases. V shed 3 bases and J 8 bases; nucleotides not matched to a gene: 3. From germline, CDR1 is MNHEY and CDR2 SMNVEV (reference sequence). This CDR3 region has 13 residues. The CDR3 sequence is CASSFGQAGELFF. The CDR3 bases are TGTGCCAGCAGTTTCGGACAGGCTGGGGAGCTGTTTTTT.

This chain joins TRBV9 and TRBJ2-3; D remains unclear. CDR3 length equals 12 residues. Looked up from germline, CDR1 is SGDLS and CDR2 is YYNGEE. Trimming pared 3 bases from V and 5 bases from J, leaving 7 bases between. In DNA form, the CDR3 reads TGTGCCAGCAGCGCACCGAAAGATACGCAGTATTTT. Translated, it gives CASSAPKDTQYF.

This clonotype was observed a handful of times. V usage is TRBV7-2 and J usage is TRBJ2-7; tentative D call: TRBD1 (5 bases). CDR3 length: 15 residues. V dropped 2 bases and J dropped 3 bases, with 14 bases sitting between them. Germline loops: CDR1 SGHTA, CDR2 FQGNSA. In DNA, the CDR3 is TGTGCCAGCAGCTTATTTACAGGTGTGAACTACGAGCAGTACTTC. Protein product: CASSLFTGVNYEQYF. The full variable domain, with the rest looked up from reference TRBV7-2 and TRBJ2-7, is GAGVSQSPSNKVTEKGKDVELRCDPISGHTALYWYRQSLGQGLEFLIYFQGNSAPDKSGLPSDRFSAERTGGSVSTLTIQRTQQEDSAVYLCASSLFTGVNYEQYFGPGTRLTVT.